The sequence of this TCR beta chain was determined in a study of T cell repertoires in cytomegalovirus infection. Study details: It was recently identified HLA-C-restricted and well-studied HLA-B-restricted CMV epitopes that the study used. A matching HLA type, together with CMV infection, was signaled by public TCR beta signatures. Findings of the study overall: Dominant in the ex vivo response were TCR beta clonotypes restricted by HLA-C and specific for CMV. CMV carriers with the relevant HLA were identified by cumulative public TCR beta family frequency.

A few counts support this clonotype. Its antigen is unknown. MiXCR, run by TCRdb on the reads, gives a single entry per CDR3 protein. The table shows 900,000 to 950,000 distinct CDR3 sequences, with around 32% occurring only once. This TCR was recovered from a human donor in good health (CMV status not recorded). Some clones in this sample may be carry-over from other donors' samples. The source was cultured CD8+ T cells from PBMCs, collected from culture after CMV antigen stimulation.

The DNA of the CDR3 is TGCAGCGTTGAACGGGGGGTAGGCAATGAGCAGTTCTTC. Amino acid sequence: CSVERGVGNEQFF. The V and J genes are TRBV29-1 and TRBJ2-1, with TRBD2 matching 7 bases. This CDR3 is built from 13 residues. Germline V lookup: CDR1 SQVTM, CDR2 ANQGSEA. V was clipped by 2 bases and J by 6 bases; unmatched bases: 4.